Listed below are T cell receptor beta chains from one sample, sequenced in a study of persistence of HIV-infected CD4 T cells. Their target antigens are unknown. Only in-frame clones appear in the TCRdb table, and some are missing; sequencing was by immunoSEQ multiplex PCR. The sample consists of around 45,000 clones, approximately 91% of them appearing once. The starting material was CD4+ T cells sorted from PBMCs after approximately 18-hour stimulation, obtained from a patient who received antiretroviral therapy. The receptors come from an adult man with HIV who was CMV-seropositive. Both conserved end residues are part of each CDR3. Fields, in order: D gene, J gene, clone size, V gene, CDR3 protein, CDR3 DNA. The D gene is left open where the match is weak. Not every row has a clone size; where given, it reads once, few, many or a size class.

- | TRBJ2-6 | - | TRBV18 | CASSLVLRQDMGNVLTF | TGTGCCAGCTCACTCGTTCTCAGACAGGATATGGGCAACGTCCTGACTTTC
- | TRBJ2-4 | - | TRBV20-1 | CSASGGRGPKNIQYF | TGCAGTGCTAGTGGGGGTCGGGGCCCCAAAAACATTCAGTACTTC
- | TRBJ1-1 | - | TRBV28 | CARDPGEGTTEAFF | TGTGCCAGGGACCCCGGGGAGGGGACCACTGAAGCTTTCTTT
- | TRBJ2-7 | - | TRBV6-5 | CASRLPGPGWGEQYF | TGTGCCAGCAGACTCCCGGGCCCGGGATGGGGCGAGCAGTACTTC
- | TRBJ2-7 | - | TRBV6-1 | CASSEAYEQYF | TGTGCCAGCAGTGAAGCCTACGAGCAGTACTTC
- | TRBJ2-7 | - | TRBV6-6 | CASSYASYYEQYF | TGTGCCAGCAGTTACGCCAGCTACTACGAGCAGTACTTC
- | TRBJ1-1 | - | TRBV29-1 | CSVVRGRDTEAFF | TGCAGCGTTGTCAGGGGCCGGGACACTGAAGCTTTCTTT
TRBD1 | TRBJ2-1 | - | TRBV6-2/TRBV6-3 | CASSNSLRDSIYNEQFF | TGTGCCAGCAGTAACTCACTCCGGGACAGCATTTACAATGAGCAGTTCTTC
TRBD1 | TRBJ1-5 | - | TRBV5-1 | CASSLGDRNQPQHF | TGCGCCAGCAGCTTGGGGGACAGGAATCAGCCCCAGCATTTT
- | TRBJ2-7 | - | TRBV28 | CASSSRREGWSEQYF | TGTGCCAGCAGTTCCAGAAGGGAAGGGTGGAGCGAGCAGTACTTC
- | TRBJ2-7 | - | TRBV6-1 | CASRDGMREQYF | TGTGCCAGCAGAGACGGTATGAGGGAGCAGTACTTC
- | TRBJ2-7 | - | TRBV19 | CASSLGRRQYF | TGTGCCAGTAGTTTGGGTCGACGGCAGTACTTC
TRBD1 | TRBJ1-2 | - | TRBV6-5 | CASSPHRGGNYGYTF | TGTGCCAGCAGCCCCCACAGGGGTGGGAACTATGGCTACACCTTC
TRBD2 | TRBJ2-2 | once | TRBV9 | CASSVGLAGVTGELFF | TGTGCCAGCAGCGTCGGACTAGCGGGAGTCACCGGGGAGCTGTTTTTT
- | TRBJ1-5 | - | TRBV2 | CASSESGYQPQHF | TGTGCCAGCAGTGAATCGGGCTATCAGCCCCAGCATTTT
TRBD1 | TRBJ1-4 | - | TRBV6-6 | CASSRQGGSEKLFF | TGTGCCAGCAGTCGACAGGGAGGGTCTGAAAAACTGTTTTTT
TRBD1 | TRBJ1-6 | - | TRBV9 | CASTRQGVLNSPLHF | TGTGCCAGCACAAGACAGGGGGTACTTAATTCACCCCTCCACTTT
TRBD1 | TRBJ2-1 | - | TRBV27 | CASSSSGTGGVNEQFF | TGTGCCAGCAGTTCGTCCGGGACAGGGGGCGTGAATGAGCAGTTCTTC
- | TRBJ2-1 | - | TRBV2 | CASSRNPTGSLYNEQFF | TGTGCCAGCAGTCGGAACCCGACAGGTTCCCTTTACAATGAGCAGTTCTTC
- | TRBJ2-3 | - | TRBV19 | CASTPGHQGTDTQYF | TGTGCCAGTACCCCGGGCCATCAAGGCACAGATACGCAGTATTTT
- | TRBJ2-5 | - | TRBV15 | CATSRDGGQGGETQYF | TGTGCCACCAGCAGAGACGGTGGGCAGGGTGGAGAGACCCAGTACTTC
- | TRBJ1-2 | - | TRBV4-2 | CASSQDGVPPRGYTF | TGTGCCAGCAGCCAAGATGGGGTGCCCCCACGCGGCTACACCTTC
- | TRBJ1-2 | - | TRBV29-1 | CSVEEGPADYGYTF | TGCAGCGTTGAAGAAGGACCGGCCGACTATGGCTACACCTTC
- | TRBJ1-2 | - | TRBV21-1 | CASSKVWDSLNYGYTF | TGTGCCAGCAGCAAAGTGTGGGACAGCCTAAACTATGGCTACACCTTC